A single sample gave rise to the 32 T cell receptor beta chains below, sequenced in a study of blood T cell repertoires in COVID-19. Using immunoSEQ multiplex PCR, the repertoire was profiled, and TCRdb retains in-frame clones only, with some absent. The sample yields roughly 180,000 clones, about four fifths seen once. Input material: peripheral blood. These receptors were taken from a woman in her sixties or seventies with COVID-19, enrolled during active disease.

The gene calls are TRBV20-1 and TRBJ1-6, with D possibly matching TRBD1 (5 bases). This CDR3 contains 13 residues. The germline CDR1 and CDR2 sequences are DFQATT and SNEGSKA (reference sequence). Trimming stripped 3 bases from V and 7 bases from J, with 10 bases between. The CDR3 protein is CSASQGPNSPLHF. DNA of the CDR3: TGCAGTGCTAGTCAGGGCCCAAATTCACCCCTCCACTTT.

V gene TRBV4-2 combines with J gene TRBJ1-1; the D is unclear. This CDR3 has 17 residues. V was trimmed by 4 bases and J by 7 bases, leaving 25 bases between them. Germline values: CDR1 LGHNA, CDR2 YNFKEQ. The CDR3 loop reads CASSPNLGLAAGNEAFF. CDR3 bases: TGTGCCAGCAGCCCAAACTTAGGACTAGCGGCGGGGAATGAAGCTTTCTTT.

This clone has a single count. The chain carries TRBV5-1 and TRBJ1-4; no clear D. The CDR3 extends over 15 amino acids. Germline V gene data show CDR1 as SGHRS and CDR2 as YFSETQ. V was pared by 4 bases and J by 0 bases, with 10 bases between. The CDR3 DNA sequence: TGCGCCAGCAGCCAGGATCTTGCAACTAATGAAAAACTGTTTTTT. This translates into CASSQDLATNEKLFF. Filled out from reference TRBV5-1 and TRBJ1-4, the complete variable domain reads KAGVTQTPRYLIKTRGQQVTLSCSPISGHRSVSWYQQTPGQGLQFLFEYFSETQRNKGNFPGRFSGRQFSNSRSEMNVSTLELGDSALYLCASSQDLATNEKLFFGSGTQLSVL.

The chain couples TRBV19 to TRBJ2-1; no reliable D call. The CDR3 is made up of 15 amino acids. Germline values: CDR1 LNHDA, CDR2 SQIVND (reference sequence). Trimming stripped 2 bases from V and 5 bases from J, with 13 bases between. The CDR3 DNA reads TGTGCCAGTAGTATACAGAGGAGTGCTAACAATGAGCAGTTCTTC. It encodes CASSIQRSANNEQFF.

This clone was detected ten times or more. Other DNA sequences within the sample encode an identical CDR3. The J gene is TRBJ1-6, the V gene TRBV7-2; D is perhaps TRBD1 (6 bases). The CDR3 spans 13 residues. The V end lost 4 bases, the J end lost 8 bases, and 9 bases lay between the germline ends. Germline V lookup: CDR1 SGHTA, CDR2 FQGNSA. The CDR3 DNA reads TGTGCCAGCAGCTCTTACAGGGATTCACCCCTCCACTTT. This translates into CASSSYRDSPLHF.

The CDR3 DNA is TGCGCCAGCAGCCAACCACAGGGGCACACTGAAGCTTTCTTT. Amino acid sequence: CASSQPQGHTEAFF. This rearrangement joins TRBV4-1 to TRBJ1-1; 7 positions match TRBD1. From germline, CDR1 is MGHRA and CDR2 YSYEKL. This CDR3 spans 14 amino acids. V shed 2 bases, J shed 3 bases, and the junction held 3 bases outside the gene matches.

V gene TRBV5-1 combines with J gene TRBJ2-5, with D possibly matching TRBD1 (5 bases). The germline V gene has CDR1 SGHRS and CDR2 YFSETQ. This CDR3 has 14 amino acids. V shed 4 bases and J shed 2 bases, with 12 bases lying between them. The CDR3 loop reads CASSVRVDQETQYF. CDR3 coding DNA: TGCGCCAGCAGCGTCAGGGTCGATCAAGAGACCCAGTACTTC.

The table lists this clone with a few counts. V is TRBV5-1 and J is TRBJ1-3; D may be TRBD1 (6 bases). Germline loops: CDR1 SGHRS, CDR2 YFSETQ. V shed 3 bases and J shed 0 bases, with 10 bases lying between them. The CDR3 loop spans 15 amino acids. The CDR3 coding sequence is TGCGCCAGCAGCTCAGGGGTCGACTCTGGAAACACCATATATTTT. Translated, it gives CASSSGVDSGNTIYF.

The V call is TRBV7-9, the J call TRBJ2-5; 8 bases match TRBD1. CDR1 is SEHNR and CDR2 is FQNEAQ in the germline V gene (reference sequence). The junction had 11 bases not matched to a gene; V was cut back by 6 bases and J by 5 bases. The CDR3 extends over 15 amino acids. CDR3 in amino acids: CASRQIGQGTETQYF. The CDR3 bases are TGTGCCAGCAGACAGATCGGACAGGGCACGGAGACCCAGTACTTC.

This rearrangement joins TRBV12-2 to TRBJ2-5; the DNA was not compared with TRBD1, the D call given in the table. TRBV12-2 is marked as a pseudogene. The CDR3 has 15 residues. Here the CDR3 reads CASRGDRALQETQYF. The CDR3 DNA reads TGTGCAAGTCGCGGAGACAGGGCCCTCCAAGAGACCCAGTACTTC.

Here the CDR3 reads CATSDLGTGARYTQYF. DNA for the CDR3: TGTGCCACCAGTGACCTCGGGACAGGGGCGAGATATACGCAGTATTTT. The chain joins TRBV24-1 to TRBJ2-3, with TRBD1 matching 10 bases. The CDR3 is 16 residues long. Trimming cost V 4 bases and J 7 bases; bases outside gene matches: 10. Germline V lookup: CDR1 KGHDR, CDR2 SFDVKD.

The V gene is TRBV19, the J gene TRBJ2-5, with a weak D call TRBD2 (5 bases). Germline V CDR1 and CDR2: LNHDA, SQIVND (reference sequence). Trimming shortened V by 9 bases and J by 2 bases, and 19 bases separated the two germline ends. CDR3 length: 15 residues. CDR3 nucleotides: TGTGCCAGCAACTCCTGGGCGGGTCTGCAAGAGACCCAGTACTTC. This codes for CASNSWAGLQETQYF.

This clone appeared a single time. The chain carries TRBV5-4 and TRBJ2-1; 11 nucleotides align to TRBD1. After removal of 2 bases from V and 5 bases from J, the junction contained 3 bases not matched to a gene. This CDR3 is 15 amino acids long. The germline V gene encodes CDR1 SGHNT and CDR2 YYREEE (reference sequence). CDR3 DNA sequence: TGTGCCAGCAGCTTCCGGGACAGGGGGAACAATGAGCAGTTCTTC. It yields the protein CASSFRDRGNNEQFF.

The chain's CDR3 is CASSHPPGQGAGTGELFF. The CDR3 bases are TGCGCCAGCAGCCATCCTCCGGGACAGGGGGCAGGAACCGGGGAGCTGTTTTTT. V gene TRBV5-1 combines with J gene TRBJ2-2; 12 nucleotides agree with TRBD1. The CDR3 is made up of 18 amino acids. From germline, CDR1 is SGHRS and CDR2 YFSETQ. After removal of 4 bases from V and 5 bases from J, the junction contained 12 bases not matched to a gene. Supplemented by reference TRBV5-1 and TRBJ2-2, the full variable domain reads KAGVTQTPRYLIKTRGQQVTLSCSPISGHRSVSWYQQTPGQGLQFLFEYFSETQRNKGNFPGRFSGRQFSNSRSEMNVSTLELGDSALYLCASSHPPGQGAGTGELFFGEGSRLTVL.

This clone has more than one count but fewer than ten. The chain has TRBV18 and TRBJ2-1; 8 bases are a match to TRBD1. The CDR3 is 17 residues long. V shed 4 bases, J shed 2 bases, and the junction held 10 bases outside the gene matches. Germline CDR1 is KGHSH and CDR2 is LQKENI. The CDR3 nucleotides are TGTGCCAGCTCACGACCGACAGGGGATTTGACCTACAATGAGCAGTTCTTC. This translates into CASSRPTGDLTYNEQFF. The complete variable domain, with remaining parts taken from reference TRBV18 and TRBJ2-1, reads NAGVMQNPRHLVRRRGQEARLRCSPMKGHSHVYWYRQLPEEGLKFMVYLQKENIIDESGMPKERFSAEFPKEGPSILRIQQVVRGDSAAYFCASSRPTGDLTYNEQFFGPGTRLTVL.

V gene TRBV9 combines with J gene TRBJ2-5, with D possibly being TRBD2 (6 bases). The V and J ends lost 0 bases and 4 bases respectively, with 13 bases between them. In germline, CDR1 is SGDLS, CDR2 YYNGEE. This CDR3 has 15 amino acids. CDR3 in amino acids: CASSVVPGVGETQYF. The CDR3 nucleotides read TGTGCCAGCAGCGTAGTTCCGGGGGTCGGAGAGACCCAGTACTTC. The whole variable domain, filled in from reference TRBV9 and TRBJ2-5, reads DSGVTQTPKHLITATGQRVTLRCSPRSGDLSVYWYQQSLDQGLQFLIQYYNGEERAKGNILERFSAQQFPDLHSELNLSSLELGDSALYFCASSVVPGVGETQYFGPGTRLLVL.

The DNA for the CDR3 is TGCGCCAGCAGCTCACCCGGGACAGGTCCGAACACTGAAGCTTTCTTT. It yields the protein CASSSPGTGPNTEAFF. The gene calls are TRBV5-1 and TRBJ1-1; 8 bases match TRBD1. After removal of 3 bases from V and 1 base from J, the junction contained 8 bases not matched to a gene. Germline V lookup: CDR1 SGHRS, CDR2 YFSETQ. This CDR3 region has 16 residues.

DNA for the CDR3: TGTGCCAGCAGTTTTGCGGGGAGGAATTCACCCCTCCACTTT. Amino acid sequence: CASSFAGRNSPLHF. The V and J genes are TRBV27 and TRBJ1-6; unclear D gene. The CDR3 is 14 amino acids. The germline gives CDR1 MNHEY, CDR2 SMNVEV (reference sequence). Trimming removed 3 bases from V and 7 bases from J, with 10 bases in between.

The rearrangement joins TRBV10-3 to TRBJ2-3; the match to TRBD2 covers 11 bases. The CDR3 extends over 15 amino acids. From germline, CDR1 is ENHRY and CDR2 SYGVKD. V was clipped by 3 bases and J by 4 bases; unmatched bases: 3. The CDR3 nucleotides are TGTGCCATCAGTGATTCACTAGCGGGAGCAGATACGCAGTATTTT. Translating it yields CAISDSLAGADTQYF.

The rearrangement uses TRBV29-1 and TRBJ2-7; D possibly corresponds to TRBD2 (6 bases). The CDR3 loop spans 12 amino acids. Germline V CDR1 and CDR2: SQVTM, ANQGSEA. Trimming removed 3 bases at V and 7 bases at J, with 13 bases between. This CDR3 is CSVDGGGWEQYF. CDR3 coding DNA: TGCAGCGTTGATGGTGGAGGGTGGGAGCAGTACTTC.

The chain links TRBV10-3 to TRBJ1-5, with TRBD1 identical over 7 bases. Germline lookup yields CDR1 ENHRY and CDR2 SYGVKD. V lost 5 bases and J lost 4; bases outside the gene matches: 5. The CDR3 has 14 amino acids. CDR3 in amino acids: CAISRDSLNQPQHF. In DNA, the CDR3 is TGTGCCATCAGTCGGGACAGCCTGAATCAGCCCCAGCATTTT.

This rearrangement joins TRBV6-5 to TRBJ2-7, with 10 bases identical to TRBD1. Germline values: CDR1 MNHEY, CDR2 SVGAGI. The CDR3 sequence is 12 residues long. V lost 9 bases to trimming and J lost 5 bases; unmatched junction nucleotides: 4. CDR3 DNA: TGTGCCAGTCGACAGGGGGCCCACGAGCAGTACTTC. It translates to CASRQGAHEQYF.

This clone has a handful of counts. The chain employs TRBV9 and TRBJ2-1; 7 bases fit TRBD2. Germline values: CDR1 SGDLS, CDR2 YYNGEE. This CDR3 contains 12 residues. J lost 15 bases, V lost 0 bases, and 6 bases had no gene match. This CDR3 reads CASSVDGGESFF. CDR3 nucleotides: TGTGCCAGCAGCGTAGATGGGGGGGAGTCGTTCTTC.

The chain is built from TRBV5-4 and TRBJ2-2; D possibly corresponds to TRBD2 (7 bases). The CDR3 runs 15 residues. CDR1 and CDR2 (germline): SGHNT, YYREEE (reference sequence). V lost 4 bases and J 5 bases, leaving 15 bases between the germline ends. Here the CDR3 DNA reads TGTGCCAGCAGCCGGGGGGCGGGAGAGACCGGGGAGCTGTTTTTT. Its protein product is CASSRGAGETGELFF.

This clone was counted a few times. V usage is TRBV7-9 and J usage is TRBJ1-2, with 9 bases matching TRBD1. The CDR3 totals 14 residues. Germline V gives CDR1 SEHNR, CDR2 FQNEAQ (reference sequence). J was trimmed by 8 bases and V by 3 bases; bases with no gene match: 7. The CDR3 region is CASSFGTGSKGYTF. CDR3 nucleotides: TGTGCCAGCAGCTTTGGGACAGGGTCGAAGGGCTACACCTTC.

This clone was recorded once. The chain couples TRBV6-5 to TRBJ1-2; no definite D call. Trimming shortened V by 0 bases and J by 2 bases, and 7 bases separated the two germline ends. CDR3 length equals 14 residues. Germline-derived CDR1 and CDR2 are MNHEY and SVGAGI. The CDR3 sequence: CASSYSTQNYGYTF. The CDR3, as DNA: TGTGCCAGCAGTTACTCGACACAGAACTATGGCTACACCTTC.

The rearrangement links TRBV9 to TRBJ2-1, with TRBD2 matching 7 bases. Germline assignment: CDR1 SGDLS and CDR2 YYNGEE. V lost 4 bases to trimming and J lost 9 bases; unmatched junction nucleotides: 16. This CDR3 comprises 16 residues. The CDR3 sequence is CASSPLLASGGSEQFF. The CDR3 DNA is TGTGCCAGCAGCCCCCTTTTGGCTAGCGGAGGGAGTGAGCAGTTCTTC.

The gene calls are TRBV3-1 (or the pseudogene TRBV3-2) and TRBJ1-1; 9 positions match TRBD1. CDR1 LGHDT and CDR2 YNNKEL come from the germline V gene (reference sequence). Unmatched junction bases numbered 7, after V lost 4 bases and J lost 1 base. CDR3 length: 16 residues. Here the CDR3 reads CASSPPYRGPNTEAFF. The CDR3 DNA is TGTGCCAGCAGCCCCCCTTACAGGGGGCCGAACACTGAAGCTTTCTTT.

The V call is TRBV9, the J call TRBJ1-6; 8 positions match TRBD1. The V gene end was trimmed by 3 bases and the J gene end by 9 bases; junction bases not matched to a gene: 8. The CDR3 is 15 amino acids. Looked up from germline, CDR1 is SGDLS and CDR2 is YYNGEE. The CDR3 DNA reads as TGTGCCAGCAGCGACGACAGGGGAGACGGTTCACCCCTCCACTTT. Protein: CASSDDRGDGSPLHF.

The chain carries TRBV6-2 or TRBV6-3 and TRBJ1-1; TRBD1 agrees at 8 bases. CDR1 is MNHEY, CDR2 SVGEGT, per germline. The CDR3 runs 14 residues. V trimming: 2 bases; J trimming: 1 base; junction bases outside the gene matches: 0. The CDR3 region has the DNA TGTGCCAGCAGTTACGGGACAGGGAACACTGAAGCTTTCTTT. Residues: CASSYGTGNTEAFF.

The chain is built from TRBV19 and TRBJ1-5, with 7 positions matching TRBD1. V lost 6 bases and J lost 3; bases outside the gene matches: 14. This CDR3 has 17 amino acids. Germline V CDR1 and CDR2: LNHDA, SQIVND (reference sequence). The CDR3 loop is CASRTGPEGLFNQPQHF. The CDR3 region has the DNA TGTGCCAGTAGGACAGGGCCCGAAGGCTTATTCAATCAGCCCCAGCATTTT.

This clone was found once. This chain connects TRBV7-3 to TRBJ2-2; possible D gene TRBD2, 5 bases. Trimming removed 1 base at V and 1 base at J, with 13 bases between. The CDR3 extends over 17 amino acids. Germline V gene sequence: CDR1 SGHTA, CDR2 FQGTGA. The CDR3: CASSLNPPGGNTGELFF. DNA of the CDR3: TGTGCCAGCAGCTTAAACCCTCCCGGAGGGAACACCGGGGAGCTGTTTTTT.